This section outlines one TCR beta chain sequence together with its context. The antigen is unknown. The entry originates in a study of identical twins. Study-wide findings and caveats: Low generation-probability sequences were in excess among twin-shared out-of-frame alpha sequences. Fewer insertions characterized abundant cord blood beta clonotypes, whereas memory repertoires showed none.

Healthy Caucasians were all of the donors. The authors used template switching to add a universal primer site and gave cDNA unique molecular identifiers. TCRdb analysed the 5' RACE reads with MiXCR anew, one entry per CDR3 protein. The table has about 690,000 distinct CDR3 sequences, roughly 6% seen once. This CDR3 is built from 12 residues. Germline values: CDR1 PRHDT, CDR2 FYEKMQ (reference sequence). Trimming cost V 3 bases and J 7 bases, with 10 bases left between them. This TCR was recovered from a man between 18 and 29 years old in good health. The sample was naive T cells sorted from blood. This chain uses TRBV13 with TRBJ2-7; D is uncertain. CDR3 DNA: TGTGCCAGCAGCTTTATGGGTAAGGAGCAGTACGTC. Translated: CASSFMGKEQYV.